Described below is a single T cell receptor beta chain sequence and its context. This entry belongs to a study of control samples from healthy donors and cancer patients. Germline V gene sequence: CDR1 KGHSH, CDR2 LQKENI. The CDR3 totals 19 residues. V shed 0 bases and J shed 11 bases, with 31 bases lying between them. Using immunoSEQ multiplex PCR, the repertoire was profiled, and TCRdb retains in-frame clones only, with some absent. This sample has around 140,000 clones, with about nine tenths found just once. Input material: PBMCs. The sequence was collected from a man aged 45 to 65 with head and neck cancer. This chain connects TRBV18 to TRBJ1-1; D is possibly TRBD1 (5 bases). The CDR3 is CASSPPGFREGTSGPLAFF. The CDR3 DNA reads as TGTGCCAGCTCACCACCGGGGTTTAGAGAGGGAACCTCGGGACCCTTGGCTTTCTTT.